Presented here are 13 T cell receptor beta chains from one specimen sequenced in a study of shared clonotypes between healthy human individuals (dated by TCRdb to 2020 to 2022). Library construction relied on the immunoSEQ multiplex PCR assay. TCRdb limited this immuneACCESS table to in-frame rearrangements with V and J called. A share of clones is missing; checked studies link under half to unresolved V genes, and the rest is unexplained. The sample table contains around 550,000 clones; only one count was recorded for less than 96% of them. The ten largest make up approximately 0.06% of the sample. What was sequenced was naive CD4+ T cells sorted from blood. The meaning of the sample's cell subset or site label: CD45RA+ positively selected. The receptors originated from a woman aged 25 to 39 in good health.

The J gene is TRBJ2-7, the V gene TRBV19, with 9 bases fitting TRBD1. This CDR3 contains 15 residues. With 5 bases clipped from V and 2 bases from J, the junction kept 7 bases outside the gene matches. CDR1 and CDR2 (germline): LNHDA, SQIVND (reference sequence). CDR3 nucleotide sequence: TGTGCCAGTAGTTCTCTCGGGACAGGGACCTACGAGCAGTACTTC. Translation gives CASSSLGTGTYEQYF.

The V gene is TRBV2, the J gene TRBJ2-5, with D uncertain. This CDR3 comprises 12 residues. The V end lost 5 bases, the J end lost 5 bases, and 9 bases lay between the germline ends. Per the germline V gene, CDR1 is SNHLY and CDR2 is FYNNEI. CDR3 sequence: CASSSGRETQYF. The CDR3 bases are TGTGCCAGCAGTTCTGGGCGGGAGACCCAGTACTTC.

This clone was seen only once. The CDR3 is CAISESGLAGTGELFF. In nucleotides, the CDR3 is TGTGCCATCAGTGAGTCGGGACTAGCGGGAACCGGGGAGCTGTTTTTT. The chain recombines TRBV10-3 with TRBJ2-2; 13 bases line up with TRBD2. Germline CDR1 ENHRY, CDR2 SYGVKD. Trimming took 0 bases from V and 5 from J; bases not matched to a gene: 0. The CDR3 length is 16 residues.

In the case of this clone: The sample contains more than one DNA sequence encoding this CDR3. The rearrangement links TRBV11-3 to TRBJ2-5; no definite D call. CDR3 length: 13 amino acids. The V gene lost 1 base and the J gene lost 5 bases, with 8 bases spanning the gap. The germline CDR1 and CDR2 sequences are SGHNT and YENEEA. The CDR3 spells CASSLGVQETQYF. As DNA, the CDR3 is TGTGCCAGCAGCTTAGGTGTTCAGGAGACCCAGTACTTC.

J is TRBJ2-7 and V is TRBV6-1, with D unresolved. CDR3 length: 14 residues. V was clipped by 7 bases and J by 3 bases, with 16 bases between them. CDR1 and CDR2 from the germline V gene are MNHNS and SASEGT. The CDR3 here is CASTPAGTNYEQYF. Here the CDR3 DNA reads TGTGCCAGCACCCCGGCAGGCACGAACTACGAGCAGTACTTC.

J is TRBJ2-6 and V is TRBV11-2; D gene ambiguous. The germline V and J ends were trimmed by 1 base and 0 bases, with 10 bases remaining between them. Germline CDR1 is SGHAT and CDR2 is FQNNGV. CDR3 length: 17 amino acids. CDR3 sequence: CASSLGTVLSGANVLTF. The CDR3 DNA is TGTGCCAGCAGCTTAGGTACAGTGCTCTCTGGGGCCAACGTCCTGACTTTC.

The V call is TRBV7-2, the J call TRBJ2-7; 9 bases line up with TRBD1. The CDR3 is 15 amino acids. V was clipped by 5 bases and J by 2 bases; unmatched bases: 7. CDR1 is SGHTA and CDR2 is FQGNSA in the germline V gene. CDR3 coding DNA: TGTGCCAGCAGCCCACAGGGGGCAGGAACCTACGAGCAGTACTTC. Translating it yields CASSPQGAGTYEQYF. Full variable domain (rest looked up from reference TRBV7-2 and TRBJ2-7): GAGVSQSPSNKVTEKGKDVELRCDPISGHTALYWYRQSLGQGLEFLIYFQGNSAPDKSGLPSDRFSAERTGGSVSTLTIQRTQQEDSAVYLCASSPQGAGTYEQYFGPGTRLTVT.

Points on this clone: This same CDR3 is encoded by further DNA sequences in the sample. CDR3 DNA: TGTGCCAGCAGCTTAGACAGGGACACTGAAGCTTTCTTT. It specifies CASSLDRDTEAFF. The rearrangement joins TRBV7-9 to TRBJ1-1, with TRBD1 as a possible D gene (6 bases). V was shortened by 1 base and J by 3 bases, with 6 bases between the two germline ends. Germline lookup yields CDR1 SEHNR and CDR2 FQNEAQ (reference sequence). The CDR3 covers 13 residues.

This chain links TRBV27 with TRBJ2-7, with a tentative D call TRBD1 (5 bases). The CDR3 has 14 amino acids. Trimming left V 7 bases short and J 3 bases short, with 16 bases between. In germline, CDR1 is MNHEY, CDR2 SMNVEV (reference sequence). The CDR3 nucleotides read TGTGCCAGCAAACAGGAGCCCCCTTACTACGAGCAGTACTTC. Translating it yields CASKQEPPYYEQYF.

For the CDR3, the DNA is TGTGCCAGCAGGATAGCGGGAGTCTCCCTCGAGCAGTACTTC. Its translation is CASRIAGVSLEQYF. J is TRBJ2-7 and V is TRBV6-1; TRBD2 agrees at 9 bases. Germline loops: CDR1 MNHNS, CDR2 SASEGT. This CDR3 contains 14 residues. V lost 6 bases, J lost 6 bases, and 9 bases stayed unmatched.

The gene calls are TRBV4-1 and TRBJ2-1; D might be TRBD1 (5 bases). CDR1 is MGHRA and CDR2 is YSYEKL in the germline V gene. Trimming cost V 3 bases and J 4 bases, with 16 bases left between them. The CDR3 totals 16 residues. The CDR3 reads CASSQPSRGRYNEQFF. CDR3 coding DNA: TGCGCCAGCAGCCAGCCCTCTAGGGGTCGATACAATGAGCAGTTCTTC.

The rearrangement joins TRBV7-9 to TRBJ2-7; 8 bases are shared with TRBD2. Germline-derived CDR1 and CDR2 are SEHNR and FQNEAQ (reference sequence). CDR3 length equals 15 residues. V lost 6 bases and J lost 3; bases outside the gene matches: 10. The DNA of the CDR3 is TGTGCCAGCAGTCTGACCGGGACTAGGGTCTACGAGCAGTACTTC. The encoded protein is CASSLTGTRVYEQYF.

The rearrangement uses TRBV5-5 and TRBJ1-3; D is undetermined. CDR1 SGHKS and CDR2 YYEKEE come from the germline V gene (reference sequence). The CDR3 totals 13 residues. Deletions cut 0 bases from V and 4 bases from J, with 5 bases between. The CDR3 region has the DNA TGTGCCAGCAGCTTGGGGGTAGGAAACACCATATATTTT. Protein sequence: CASSLGVGNTIYF.